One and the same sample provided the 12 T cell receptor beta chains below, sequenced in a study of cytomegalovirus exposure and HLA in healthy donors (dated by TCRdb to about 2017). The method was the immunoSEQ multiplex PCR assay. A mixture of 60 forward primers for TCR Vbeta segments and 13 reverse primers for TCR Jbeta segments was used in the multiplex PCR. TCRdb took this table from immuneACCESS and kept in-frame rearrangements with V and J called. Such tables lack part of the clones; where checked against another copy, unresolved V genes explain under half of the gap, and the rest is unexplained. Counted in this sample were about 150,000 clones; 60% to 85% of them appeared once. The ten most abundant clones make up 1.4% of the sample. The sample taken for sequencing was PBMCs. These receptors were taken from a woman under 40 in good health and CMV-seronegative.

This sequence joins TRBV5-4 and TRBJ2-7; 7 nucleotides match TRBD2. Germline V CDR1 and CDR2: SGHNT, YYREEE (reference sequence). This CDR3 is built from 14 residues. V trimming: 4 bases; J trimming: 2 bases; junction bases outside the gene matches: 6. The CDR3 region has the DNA TGTGCCAGCAGCCCGGGGCGGGAGACCTACGAGCAGTACTTC. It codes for CASSPGRETYEQYF.

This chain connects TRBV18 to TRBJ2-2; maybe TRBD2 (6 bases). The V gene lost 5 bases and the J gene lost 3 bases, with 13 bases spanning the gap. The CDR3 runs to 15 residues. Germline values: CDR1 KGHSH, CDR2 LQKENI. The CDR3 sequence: CASSEQTGDTGELFF. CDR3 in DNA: TGTGCCAGCTCAGAACAAACGGGGGACACCGGGGAGCTGTTTTTT.

The CDR3 nucleotides are TGTGCCAGCATGGGGACAGGCCGCGAAAAACTGTTTTTT. Translating it yields CASMGTGREKLFF. The J gene is TRBJ1-4, the V gene TRBV6-5; TRBD1 matches at 8 bases. V dropped 7 bases and J dropped 8; count of bases not matched to a gene: 6. This CDR3 is built from 13 residues. From germline, CDR1 is MNHEY and CDR2 SVGAGI.

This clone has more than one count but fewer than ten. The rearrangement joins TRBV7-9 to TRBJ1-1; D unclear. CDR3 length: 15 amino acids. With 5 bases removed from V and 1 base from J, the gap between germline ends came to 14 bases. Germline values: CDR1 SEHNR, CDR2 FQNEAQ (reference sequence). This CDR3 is CASSHREGGNTEAFF. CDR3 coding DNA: TGTGCCAGCAGCCATCGGGAGGGCGGGAACACTGAAGCTTTCTTT.

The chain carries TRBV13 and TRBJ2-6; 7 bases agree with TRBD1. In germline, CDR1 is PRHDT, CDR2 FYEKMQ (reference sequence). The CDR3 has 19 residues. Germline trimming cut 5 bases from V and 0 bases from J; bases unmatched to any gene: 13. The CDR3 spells CASSTPRGGKYSGANVLTF. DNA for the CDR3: TGTGCCAGCAGCACCCCCCGAGGGGGCAAATACTCTGGGGCCAACGTCCTGACTTTC. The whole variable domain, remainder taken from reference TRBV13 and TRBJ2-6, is AAGVIQSPRHLIKEKRETATLKCYPIPRHDTVYWYQQGPGQDPQFLISFYEKMQSDKGSIPDRFSAQQFSDYHSELNMSSLELGDSALYFCASSTPRGGKYSGANVLTFGAGSRLTVL.

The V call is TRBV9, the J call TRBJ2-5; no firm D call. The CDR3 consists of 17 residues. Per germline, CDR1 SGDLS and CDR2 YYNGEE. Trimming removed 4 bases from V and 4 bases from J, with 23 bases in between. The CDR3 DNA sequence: TGTGCCAGCAGCTCCACTCTTAGCCCGGTGGTGGGAGAGACCCAGTACTTC. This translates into CASSSTLSPVVGETQYF.

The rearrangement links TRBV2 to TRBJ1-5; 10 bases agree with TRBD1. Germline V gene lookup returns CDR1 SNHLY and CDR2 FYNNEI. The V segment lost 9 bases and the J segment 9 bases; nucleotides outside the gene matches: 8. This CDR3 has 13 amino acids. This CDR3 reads CASGQGVPGPQHF. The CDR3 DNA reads TGTGCCAGTGGACAGGGGGTGCCTGGGCCCCAGCATTTT. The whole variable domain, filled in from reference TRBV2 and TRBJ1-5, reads EPEVTQTPSHQVTQMGQEVILRCVPISNHLYFYWYRQILGQKVEFLVSFYNNEISEKSEIFDDQFSVERPDGSNFTLKIRSTKLEDSAMYFCASGQGVPGPQHFGDGTRLSIL.

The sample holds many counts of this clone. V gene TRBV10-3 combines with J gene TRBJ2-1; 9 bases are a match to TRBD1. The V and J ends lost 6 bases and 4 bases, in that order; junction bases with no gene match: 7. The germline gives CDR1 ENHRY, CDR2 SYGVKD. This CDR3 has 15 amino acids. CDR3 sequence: CAISPGQGAYNEQFF. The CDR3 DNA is TGTGCCATCAGCCCGGGACAGGGAGCTTACAATGAGCAGTTCTTC.

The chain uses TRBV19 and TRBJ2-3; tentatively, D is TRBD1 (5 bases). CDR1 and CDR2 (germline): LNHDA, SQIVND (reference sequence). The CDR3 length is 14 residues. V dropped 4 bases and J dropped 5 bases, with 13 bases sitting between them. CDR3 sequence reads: CASSNGAAVDTQYF. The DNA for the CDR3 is TGTGCCAGTAGTAATGGGGCTGCAGTAGATACGCAGTATTTT. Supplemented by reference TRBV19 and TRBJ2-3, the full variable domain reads DGGITQSPKYLFRKEGQNVTLSCEQNLNHDAMYWYRQDPGQGLRLIYYSQIVNDFQKGDIAEGYSVSREKKESFPLTVTSAQKNPTAFYLCASSNGAAVDTQYFGPGTRLTVL.

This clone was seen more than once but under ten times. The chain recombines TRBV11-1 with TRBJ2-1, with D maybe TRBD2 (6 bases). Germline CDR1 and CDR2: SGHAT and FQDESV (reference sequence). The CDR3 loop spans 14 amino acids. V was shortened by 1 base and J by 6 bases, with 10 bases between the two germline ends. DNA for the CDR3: TGTGCCAGCAGCTTAGGTGCGCGGGGCAATGAGCAGTTCTTC. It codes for CASSLGARGNEQFF.

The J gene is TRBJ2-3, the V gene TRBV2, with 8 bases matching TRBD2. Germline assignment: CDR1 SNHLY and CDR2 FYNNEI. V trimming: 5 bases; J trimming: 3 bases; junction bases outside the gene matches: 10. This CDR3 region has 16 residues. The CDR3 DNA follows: TGTGCCAGCAGTTCAGCCGGGGGGGCAGGTACAGATACGCAGTATTTT. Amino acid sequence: CASSSAGGAGTDTQYF.

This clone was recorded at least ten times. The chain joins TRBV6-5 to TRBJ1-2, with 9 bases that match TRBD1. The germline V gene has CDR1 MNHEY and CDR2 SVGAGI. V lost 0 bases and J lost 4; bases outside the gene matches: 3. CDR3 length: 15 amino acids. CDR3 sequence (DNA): TGTGCCAGCAGTTACTCGACAGGGGGTGGCTATGGCTACACCTTC. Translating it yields CASSYSTGGGYGYTF.